A single sample gave rise to the 24 T cell receptor beta chains below, sequenced in a study of control samples from healthy donors and cancer patients. This table comes from immunoSEQ multiplex PCR, and its TCRdb copy is limited to in-frame clones, with some not included. The sample has about 150,000 clones, 91% seen once. The sample comprised blood. The source is a middle-aged woman in good health.

The chain couples TRBV19 to TRBJ2-7; the D gene could be TRBD1 or TRBD2 (6 bases each). V was pared by 7 bases and J by 2 bases, with 15 bases between. Per the germline V gene, CDR1 is LNHDA and CDR2 is SQIVND (reference sequence). The CDR3 totals 14 residues. This chain's CDR3 is CASKGGAGAYEQYF. The CDR3 DNA sequence: TGTGCCAGTAAGGGGGGCGCAGGGGCCTACGAGCAGTACTTC.

This clone was seen a single time. V and J are TRBV28 and TRBJ1-1, with 7 positions matching TRBD1. Germline values: CDR1 MDHEN, CDR2 SYDVKM. J lost 11 bases, V lost 3 bases, and 15 bases had no gene match. The CDR3 is made up of 15 amino acids. The CDR3 spells CASSLPGDRVGRAFF. The CDR3 DNA reads as TGTGCCAGCAGTTTGCCCGGTGACAGGGTTGGGCGGGCTTTCTTT.

The chain employs TRBV13 and TRBJ2-7; D gene ambiguous. This CDR3 spans 14 amino acids. Germline V gene lookup returns CDR1 PRHDT and CDR2 FYEKMQ (reference sequence). V lost 0 bases, J lost 5 bases, and 11 bases lay in between. The CDR3 DNA sequence: TGTGCCAGCAGCTTAGGACGGGTGCCGGACGAGCAGTACTTC. As protein: CASSLGRVPDEQYF.

V is TRBV7-3 and J is TRBJ1-1; TRBD1 is a possible D gene (5 bases). V gave up 0 bases and J gave up 5 bases, with 10 bases separating them. This CDR3 has 14 residues. The germline CDR1 and CDR2 sequences are SGHTA and FQGTGA. The CDR3 DNA follows: TGTGCCAGCAGCTTAACTTCTGGGGGGACTGAAGCTTTCTTT. This gives the protein CASSLTSGGTEAFF.

The rearrangement joins TRBV2 to TRBJ1-1, with D perhaps matching TRBD1 (6 bases). The V and J ends lost 6 bases and 4 bases respectively, with 12 bases between them. Per germline, CDR1 SNHLY and CDR2 FYNNEI. CDR3 length: 13 amino acids. The CDR3 DNA follows: TGTGCCAGCAGATTACAGGGAATCACTGAAGCTTTCTTT. This encodes CASRLQGITEAFF. Drawing the rest from reference TRBV2 and TRBJ1-1, the complete variable domain is EPEVTQTPSHQVTQMGQEVILRCVPISNHLYFYWYRQILGQKVEFLVSFYNNEISEKSEIFDDQFSVERPDGSNFTLKIRSTKLEDSAMYFCASRLQGITEAFFGQGTRLTVV.

The chain joins TRBV19 to TRBJ1-1; D gene ambiguous. This CDR3 region has 14 residues. Trimming removed 5 bases from V and 1 base from J, with 11 bases in between. Germline V CDR1 and CDR2: LNHDA, SQIVND (reference sequence). The CDR3 DNA is TGTGCCAGTAGTCCTTGGACGGGGAACACTGAAGCTTTCTTT. It encodes CASSPWTGNTEAFF.

This clone has just a few counts. The V gene is TRBV4-2, the J gene TRBJ2-5; TRBD2 matches 15 bases. Germline loops: CDR1 LGHNA, CDR2 YNFKEQ. The CDR3 runs to 17 residues. The trim removed 1 base at V and 1 base at J, leaving 1 base unmatched. CDR3: CASSQGTSGGAQETQYF. The DNA for the CDR3 is TGTGCCAGCAGCCAAGGGACTAGCGGGGGGGCCCAAGAGACCCAGTACTTC.

The V gene is TRBV5-1, the J gene TRBJ1-2, with 7 positions matching TRBD1. V shed 0 bases and J 4 bases; nucleotides not matched to a gene: 0. Germline CDR1 is SGHRS and CDR2 is YFSETQ. The CDR3 consists of 13 residues. The CDR3 sequence is CASSLEGAYGYTF. The CDR3 nucleotides are TGCGCCAGCAGCTTGGAGGGGGCCTATGGCTACACCTTC.

The V gene is TRBV11-2, the J gene TRBJ2-7, with TRBD2 matching 7 bases. With V trimmed by 1 base and J by 2 bases, 2 bases remained unmatched. Germline CDR1 is SGHAT and CDR2 is FQNNGV. The CDR3 loop spans 14 amino acids. The CDR3: CASSLVRGAYEQYF. In nucleotides, the CDR3 is TGTGCCAGCAGCTTAGTACGGGGGGCCTACGAGCAGTACTTC.

The rearrangement links TRBV27 to TRBJ1-1; TRBD1 matches 7 bases. The CDR3 sequence is 13 residues long. V shed 7 bases and J 5 bases; nucleotides not matched to a gene: 7. Germline V gene lookup returns CDR1 MNHEY and CDR2 SMNVEV (reference sequence). CDR3 sequence: CASIKQGLTEAFF. The DNA for the CDR3 is TGTGCCAGCATCAAACAGGGGTTGACTGAAGCTTTCTTT.

The V call is TRBV19, the J call TRBJ2-1, with TRBD2 matching over 8 bases. The CDR3 extends over 17 amino acids. Germline V gives CDR1 LNHDA, CDR2 SQIVND (reference sequence). J gave up 0 bases and V 1 base, and 5 bases lay outside the gene matches. In nucleotides, the CDR3 is TGTGCCAGTAGTATAGTGGTAGCGGGATACTCCTACAATGAGCAGTTCTTC. This gives the protein CASSIVVAGYSYNEQFF.

The gene calls are TRBV5-4 and TRBJ1-6; 8 bases match TRBD1. V gave up 9 bases and J gave up 7 bases; unmatched junction bases: 9. Per germline, CDR1 SGHNT and CDR2 YYREEE (reference sequence). The CDR3 totals 14 residues. The CDR3 DNA is TGTGCCACACACTGGGACAGGTTGAATTCACCCCTCCACTTT. Translating gives CATHWDRLNSPLHF.

This clone was detected once. In DNA form, the CDR3 reads TGTGCCAGCAGTTACCTCCTAGCGGGGGCCGGGGAGCTGTTTTTT. Its translation is CASSYLLAGAGELFF. The chain recombines TRBV6-5 with TRBJ2-2, with 10 bases that match TRBD2. The germline V gene has CDR1 MNHEY and CDR2 SVGAGI. The CDR3 has 15 residues. With V trimmed by 2 bases and J by 6 bases, 3 bases remained unmatched.

The chain recombines TRBV4-2 with TRBJ2-3; TRBD2 agrees at 7 bases. CDR3 size: 15 residues. Germline-derived CDR1 and CDR2 are LGHNA and YNFKEQ. The J segment lost 6 bases and the V segment lost 1 base, leaving 7 bases of the junction unmatched. CDR3 region: CASSQGSRGGDTQYF. DNA of the CDR3: TGTGCCAGCAGCCAAGGGAGCCGGGGAGGGGATACGCAGTATTTT.

This clone was found a few times. This chain connects TRBV27 to TRBJ1-6; no clear D. The CDR3 is made up of 15 amino acids. Germline CDR1 MNHEY, CDR2 SMNVEV (reference sequence). V was clipped by 3 bases and J by 0 bases, with 6 bases between them. CDR3 sequence: CASSFGSSYNSPLHF. For the CDR3, the DNA is TGTGCCAGCAGTTTTGGAAGCTCCTATAATTCACCCCTCCACTTT.

The chain couples TRBV5-1 to TRBJ1-1; weak D call: TRBD1 (5 bases). CDR3 length: 15 residues. Looked up from germline, CDR1 is SGHRS and CDR2 is YFSETQ. V was pared by 1 base and J by 3 bases, with 13 bases between. This CDR3 is CASSLFRDTDTEAFF. DNA for the CDR3: TGCGCCAGCAGCTTGTTCAGGGATACGGACACTGAAGCTTTCTTT.

J is TRBJ1-2 and V is TRBV5-1; D is undetermined. This CDR3 has 13 residues. Deletions cut 4 bases from V and 5 bases from J, with 12 bases between. Per the germline V gene, CDR1 is SGHRS and CDR2 is YFSETQ. The CDR3 DNA reads as TGCGCCAGCAGCCCCGGGGTAGAATATGGCTACACCTTC. Translating gives CASSPGVEYGYTF.

This chain joins TRBV5-6 and TRBJ2-5; D may be TRBD1 (5 bases). V was pared by 1 base and J by 2 bases, with 12 bases between. There are 15 residues in the CDR3. Per the germline V gene, CDR1 is SGHDT and CDR2 is YYEEEE. The CDR3: CASSLTGWPQETQYF. DNA of the CDR3: TGTGCCAGCAGCTTGACAGGTTGGCCTCAAGAGACCCAGTACTTC.

This clone is a singleton in its sample. The chain couples TRBV9 to TRBJ2-2, with D possibly being TRBD1 (6 bases). Trimming removed 4 bases from V and 0 bases from J, with 13 bases in between. Germline V gene sequence: CDR1 SGDLS, CDR2 YYNGEE. The CDR3 has 16 amino acids. CDR3 protein: CASSLTGRSNTGELFF. The CDR3 nucleotides read TGTGCCAGCAGCCTTACAGGGCGATCGAACACCGGGGAGCTGTTTTTT.

The chain couples TRBV5-1 to TRBJ1-1, with D unclear. The CDR3 covers 13 residues. The V end was cut by 4 bases, the J end by 0 bases, with 7 bases between. Germline V gene lookup returns CDR1 SGHRS and CDR2 YFSETQ. The CDR3 here is CASSPRLNTEAFF. DNA for the CDR3: TGCGCCAGCAGCCCCCGGCTGAACACTGAAGCTTTCTTT. Full variable domain (missing parts from reference TRBV5-1 and TRBJ1-1): KAGVTQTPRYLIKTRGQQVTLSCSPISGHRSVSWYQQTPGQGLQFLFEYFSETQRNKGNFPGRFSGRQFSNSRSEMNVSTLELGDSALYLCASSPRLNTEAFFGQGTRLTVV.

The chain links TRBV5-1 to TRBJ2-1, with unresolved D. V was shortened by 0 bases and J by 6 bases, with 7 bases between the two germline ends. From germline, CDR1 is SGHRS and CDR2 YFSETQ. CDR3 length equals 13 residues. CDR3 sequence (DNA): TGCGCCAGCAGCTTGGGGTGGGTCAATGAGCAGTTCTTC. Translation: CASSLGWVNEQFF.

This clone was found once. This chain links TRBV18 with TRBJ2-1; TRBD1 agrees at 9 bases. CDR3 length: 14 amino acids. The V and J ends lost 5 bases and 3 bases, in that order; junction bases with no gene match: 2. Germline V gene sequence: CDR1 KGHSH, CDR2 LQKENI. For the CDR3, the DNA is TGTGCCAGCTCATCGGGACAGGGCTACAATGAGCAGTTCTTC. It encodes CASSSGQGYNEQFF.

This chain joins TRBV23-1 and TRBJ2-2; the D call may be TRBD1 or TRBD2 (7 bases each). TRBV23-1 is assigned to the ORF class and has an uncertain function. With 4 bases removed from V and 0 bases from J, the gap between germline ends came to 18 bases. The CDR3 length is 18 residues. CDR3 sequence reads: CASSPDREGVSNTGELFF. In nucleotides, the CDR3 is TGCGCCAGCAGTCCCGACAGGGAGGGCGTATCGAACACCGGGGAGCTGTTTTTT.

The DNA of the CDR3 is TGTGCCAGCAGCGCGGGACAGGGCCTTTATGGCTACACCTTC. Residues: CASSAGQGLYGYTF. This chain links TRBV7-9 with TRBJ1-2; 9 bases map to TRBD1. The CDR3 is 14 residues long. V lost 5 bases to trimming and J lost 5 bases; unmatched junction nucleotides: 6. Germline CDR1 SEHNR, CDR2 FQNEAQ (reference sequence).